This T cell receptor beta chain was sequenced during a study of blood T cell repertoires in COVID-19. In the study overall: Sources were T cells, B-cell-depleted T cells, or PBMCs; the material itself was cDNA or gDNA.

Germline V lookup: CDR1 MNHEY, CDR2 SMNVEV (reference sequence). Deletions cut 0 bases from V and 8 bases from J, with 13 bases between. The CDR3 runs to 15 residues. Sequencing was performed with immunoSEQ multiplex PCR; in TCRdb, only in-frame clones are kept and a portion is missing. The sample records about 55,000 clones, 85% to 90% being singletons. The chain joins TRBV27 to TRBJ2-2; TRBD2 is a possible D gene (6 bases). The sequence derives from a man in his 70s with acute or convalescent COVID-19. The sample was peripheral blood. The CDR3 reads CASSLSAGRTGELFF. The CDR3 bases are TGTGCCAGCAGTTTATCGGCGGGGAGAACGGGGGAGCTGTTTTTT.